The present TCR beta chain was sequenced within a study of cytomegalovirus exposure and HLA in healthy donors. Study in general: The 90 to 150 validation repertoires used a platform that matched the one used for the 666 first-cohort repertoires, as a later analysis reported.

In germline, CDR1 is LNHDA, CDR2 SQIVND (reference sequence). Between the trimmed V and J ends, which lost 3 bases and 2 bases, there was a span of 13 bases. This CDR3 comprises 15 residues. Points from the study as a whole: Many donors carried some public TCRs, although rarity characterized most TCR sequences. There were fewer than 200 TCR beta chains listed as cytomegalovirus-associated.

Note on this clone: Its antigen is undetermined.

Clones were read by immunoSEQ multiplex PCR, and TCRdb kept only the in-frame ones, dropping some. The table shows 110,000 to 150,000 clones, with more than 80% occurring only once. Donors were drawn from the roughly 120-subject validation cohort, separate from the approximately 700-subject first cohort. The receptor's source is a woman younger than 45 in good health and CMV-seropositive. The chain uses TRBV19 and TRBJ1-2; a weak D match, TRBD1 (5 bases). Specimen: PBMCs. The CDR3 loop reads CASSMPGDLNYGYTF. CDR3 coding DNA: TGTGCCAGTAGTATGCCGGGGGACTTGAACTATGGCTACACCTTC.